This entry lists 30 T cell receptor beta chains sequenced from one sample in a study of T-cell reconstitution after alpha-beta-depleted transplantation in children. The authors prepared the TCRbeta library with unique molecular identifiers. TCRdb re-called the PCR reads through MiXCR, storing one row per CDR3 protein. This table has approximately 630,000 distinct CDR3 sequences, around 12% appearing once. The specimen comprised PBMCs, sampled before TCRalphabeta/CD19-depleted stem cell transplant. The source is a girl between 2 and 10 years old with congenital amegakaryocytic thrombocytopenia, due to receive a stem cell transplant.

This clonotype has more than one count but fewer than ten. The CDR3 DNA follows: TGCAGTGCAGCCGCGGGACTACGGATCTACAATGAGCAGTTCTTC. Protein product: CSAAAGLRIYNEQFF. The rearrangement joins TRBV20-1 to TRBJ2-1, with 7 bases matching TRBD2. The V and J ends lost 6 bases and 3 bases, in that order; junction bases with no gene match: 11. The germline V gene encodes CDR1 DFQATT and CDR2 SNEGSKA (reference sequence). The CDR3 has 15 residues.

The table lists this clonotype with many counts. CDR3 loop: CASSPDPGATDTQYF. The CDR3 nucleotides read TGTGCCAGCAGCCCCGACCCAGGGGCCACAGATACGCAGTATTTT. The chain couples TRBV9 to TRBJ2-3; D might be TRBD1 (6 bases). The V gene's germline CDR1 is SGDLS and CDR2 YYNGEE. Trimming removed 4 bases from V and 2 bases from J, with 14 bases in between. This CDR3 contains 15 residues.

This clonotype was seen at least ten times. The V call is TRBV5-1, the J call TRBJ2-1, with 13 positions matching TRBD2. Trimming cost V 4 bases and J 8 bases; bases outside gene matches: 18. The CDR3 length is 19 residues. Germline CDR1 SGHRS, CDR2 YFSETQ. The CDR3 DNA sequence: TGCGCCAGCAGCCTGACAGGGCTGAGGACTAGCGGGAGAGAGGATGAGCAGTTCTTC. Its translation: CASSLTGLRTSGREDEQFF.

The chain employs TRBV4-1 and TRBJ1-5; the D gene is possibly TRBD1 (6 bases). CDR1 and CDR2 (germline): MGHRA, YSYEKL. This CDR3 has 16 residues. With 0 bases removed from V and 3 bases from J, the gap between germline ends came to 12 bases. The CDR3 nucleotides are TGCGCCAGCAGCCAAGAGGAGGGGGGCGACAATCAGCCCCAGCATTTT. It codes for CASSQEEGGDNQPQHF.

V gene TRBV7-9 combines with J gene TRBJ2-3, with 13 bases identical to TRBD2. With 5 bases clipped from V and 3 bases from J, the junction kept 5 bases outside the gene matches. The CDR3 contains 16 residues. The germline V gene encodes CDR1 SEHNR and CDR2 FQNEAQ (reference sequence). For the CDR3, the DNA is TGTGCCAGCAGCCTACAGACTAGCGGGAGGACAGATACGCAGTATTTT. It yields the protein CASSLQTSGRTDTQYF.

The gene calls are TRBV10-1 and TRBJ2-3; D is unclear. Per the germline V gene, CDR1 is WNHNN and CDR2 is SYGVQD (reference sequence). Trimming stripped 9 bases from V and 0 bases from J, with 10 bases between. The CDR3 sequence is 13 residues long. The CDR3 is CARKTASTDTQYF. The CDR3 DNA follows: TGCGCCAGAAAGACGGCAAGCACAGATACGCAGTATTTT.

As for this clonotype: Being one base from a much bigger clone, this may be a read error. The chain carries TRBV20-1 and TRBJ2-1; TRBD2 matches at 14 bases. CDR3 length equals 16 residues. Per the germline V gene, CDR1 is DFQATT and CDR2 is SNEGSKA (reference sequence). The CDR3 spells CCAKRTSGGSYNEQFF. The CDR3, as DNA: TGCTGTGCCAAAAGGACTAGCGGGGGGTCCTACAATGAGCAGTTCTTC.

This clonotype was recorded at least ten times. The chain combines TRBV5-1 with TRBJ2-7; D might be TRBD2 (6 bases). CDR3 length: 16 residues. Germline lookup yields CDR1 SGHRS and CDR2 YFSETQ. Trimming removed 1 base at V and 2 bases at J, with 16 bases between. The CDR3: CASSLLTRESPYEQYF. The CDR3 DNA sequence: TGCGCCAGCAGCTTGCTGACCCGGGAGTCGCCCTACGAGCAGTACTTC.

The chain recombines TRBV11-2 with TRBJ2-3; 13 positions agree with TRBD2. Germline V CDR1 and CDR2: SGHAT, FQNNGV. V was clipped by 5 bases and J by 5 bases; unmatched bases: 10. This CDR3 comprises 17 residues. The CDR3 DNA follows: TGTGCCAGCAGCCTGACTGGACTAGCGGGAGTAAGAGATACGCAGTATTTT. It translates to CASSLTGLAGVRDTQYF.

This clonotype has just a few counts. The chain's CDR3 is CASSFGQGDTGELFF. For the CDR3, the DNA is TGCGCCAGCAGCTTCGGACAGGGGGACACCGGGGAGCTGTTTTTT. The gene calls are TRBV5-1 and TRBJ2-2; 10 bases fit TRBD1. The J segment lost 3 bases and the V segment lost 2 bases, leaving 1 base of the junction unmatched. The germline V gene has CDR1 SGHRS and CDR2 YFSETQ. This CDR3 is 15 amino acids long.

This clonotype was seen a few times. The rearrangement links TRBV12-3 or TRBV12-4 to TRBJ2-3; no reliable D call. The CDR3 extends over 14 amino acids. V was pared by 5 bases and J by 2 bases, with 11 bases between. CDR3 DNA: TGTGCCAGCAGTACCGACCTCCACACAGATACGCAGTATTTT. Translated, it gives CASSTDLHTDTQYF.

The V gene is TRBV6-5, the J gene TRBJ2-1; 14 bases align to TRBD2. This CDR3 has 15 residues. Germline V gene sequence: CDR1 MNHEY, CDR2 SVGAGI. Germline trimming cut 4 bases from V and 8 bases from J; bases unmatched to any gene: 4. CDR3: CASSSGTSGGDEQFF. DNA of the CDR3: TGTGCCAGCAGTTCCGGGACTAGCGGGGGTGATGAGCAGTTCTTC.

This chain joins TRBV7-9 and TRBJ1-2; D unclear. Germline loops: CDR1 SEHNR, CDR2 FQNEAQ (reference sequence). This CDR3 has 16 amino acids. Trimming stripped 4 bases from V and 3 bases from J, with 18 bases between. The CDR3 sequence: CASSYQRAARDYGYTF. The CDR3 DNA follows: TGTGCCAGCAGCTATCAACGGGCCGCGAGGGACTATGGCTACACCTTC.

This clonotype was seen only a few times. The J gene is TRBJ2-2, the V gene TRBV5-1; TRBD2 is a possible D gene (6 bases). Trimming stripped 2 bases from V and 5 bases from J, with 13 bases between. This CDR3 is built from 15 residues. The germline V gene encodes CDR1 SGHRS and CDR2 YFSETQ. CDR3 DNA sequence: TGCGCCAGCAGCTTTGTAGGACTACCAACCGGGGAGCTGTTTTTT. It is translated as CASSFVGLPTGELFF. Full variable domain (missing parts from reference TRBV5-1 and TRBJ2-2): KAGVTQTPRYLIKTRGQQVTLSCSPISGHRSVSWYQQTPGQGLQFLFEYFSETQRNKGNFPGRFSGRQFSNSRSEMNVSTLELGDSALYLCASSFVGLPTGELFFGEGSRLTVL.

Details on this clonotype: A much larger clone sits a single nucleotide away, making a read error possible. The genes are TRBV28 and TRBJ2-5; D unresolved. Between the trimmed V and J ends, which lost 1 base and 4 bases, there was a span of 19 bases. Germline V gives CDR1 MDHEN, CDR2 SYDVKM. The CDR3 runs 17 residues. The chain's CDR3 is CASSLSGQKLIGETQYF. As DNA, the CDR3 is TGTGCCAGCAGTTTATCCGGCCAGAAACTCATCGGAGAGACCCAGTACTTC. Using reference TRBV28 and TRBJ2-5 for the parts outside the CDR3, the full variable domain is DVKVTQSSRYLVKRTGEKVFLECVQDMDHENMFWYRQDPGLGLRLIYFSYDVKMKEKGDIPEGYSVSREKKERFSLILESASTNQTSMYLCASSLSGQKLIGETQYFGPGTRLLVL.

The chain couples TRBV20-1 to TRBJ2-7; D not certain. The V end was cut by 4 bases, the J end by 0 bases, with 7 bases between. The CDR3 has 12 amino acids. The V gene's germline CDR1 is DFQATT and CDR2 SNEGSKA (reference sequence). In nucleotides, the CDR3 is TGCAGTGCTATCCGGGCCTCCTACGAGCAGTACTTC. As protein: CSAIRASYEQYF.

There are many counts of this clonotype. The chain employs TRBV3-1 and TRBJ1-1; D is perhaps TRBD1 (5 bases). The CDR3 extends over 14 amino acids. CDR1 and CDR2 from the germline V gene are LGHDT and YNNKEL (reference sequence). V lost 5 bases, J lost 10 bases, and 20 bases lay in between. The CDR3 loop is CASSLTEDTEGAFF. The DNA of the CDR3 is TGTGCCAGCAGCTTGACGGAGGACACTGAGGGAGCTTTCTTT.

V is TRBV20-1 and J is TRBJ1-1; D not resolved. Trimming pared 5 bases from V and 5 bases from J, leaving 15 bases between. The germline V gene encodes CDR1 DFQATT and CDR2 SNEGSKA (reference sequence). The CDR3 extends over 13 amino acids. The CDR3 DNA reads TGCAGTGCTCCACATGCTGGCGGGACTGAAGCTTTCTTT. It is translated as CSAPHAGGTEAFF.

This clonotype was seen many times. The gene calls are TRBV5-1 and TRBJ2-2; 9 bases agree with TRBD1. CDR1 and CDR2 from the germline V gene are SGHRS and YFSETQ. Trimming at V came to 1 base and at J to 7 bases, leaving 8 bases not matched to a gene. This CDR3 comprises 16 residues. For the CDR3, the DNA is TGCGCCAGCAGCTTGACACGGGACAGGGCGAGCGGGGAGCTGTTTTTT. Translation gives CASSLTRDRASGELFF.

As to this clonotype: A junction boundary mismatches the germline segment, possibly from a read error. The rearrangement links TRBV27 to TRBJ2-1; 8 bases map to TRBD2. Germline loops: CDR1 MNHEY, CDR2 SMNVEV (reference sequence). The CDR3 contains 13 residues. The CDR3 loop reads CPSMAGGYNEQFF. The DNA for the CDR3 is TGTCCCAGCATGGCGGGAGGCTACAATGAGCAGTTCTTC.

The CDR3 bases are TGCAGTGTAAGGGGGATGAACACTGAAGCTTTCTTT. Translation: CSVRGMNTEAFF. The chain couples TRBV20-1 to TRBJ1-1; a possible D gene is TRBD1 (6 bases). Germline lookup yields CDR1 DFQATT and CDR2 SNEGSKA (reference sequence). This CDR3 comprises 12 residues. Trimming took 7 bases from V and 0 from J, leaving 9 bases between them.

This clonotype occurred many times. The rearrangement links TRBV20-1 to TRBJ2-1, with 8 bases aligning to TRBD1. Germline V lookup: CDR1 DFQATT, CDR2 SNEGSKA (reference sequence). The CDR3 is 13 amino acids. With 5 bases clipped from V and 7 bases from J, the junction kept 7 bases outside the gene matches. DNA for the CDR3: TGCAGTGCTCTGGACAGGGTGTCAAATGAGCAGTTCTTC. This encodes CSALDRVSNEQFF.

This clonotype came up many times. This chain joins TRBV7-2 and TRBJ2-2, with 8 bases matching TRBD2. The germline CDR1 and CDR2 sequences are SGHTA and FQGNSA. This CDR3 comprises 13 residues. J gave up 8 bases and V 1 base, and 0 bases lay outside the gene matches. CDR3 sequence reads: CASSLVAGGELFF. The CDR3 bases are TGTGCCAGCAGCTTAGTAGCGGGAGGGGAGCTGTTTTTT.

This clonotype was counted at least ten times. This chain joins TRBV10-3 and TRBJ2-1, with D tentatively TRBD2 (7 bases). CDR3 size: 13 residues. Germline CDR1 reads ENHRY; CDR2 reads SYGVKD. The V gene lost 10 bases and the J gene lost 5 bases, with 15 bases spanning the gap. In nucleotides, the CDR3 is TGTGCCAGCCGTAGGGGGGGAGACAATGAGCAGTTCTTC. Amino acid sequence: CASRRGGDNEQFF.

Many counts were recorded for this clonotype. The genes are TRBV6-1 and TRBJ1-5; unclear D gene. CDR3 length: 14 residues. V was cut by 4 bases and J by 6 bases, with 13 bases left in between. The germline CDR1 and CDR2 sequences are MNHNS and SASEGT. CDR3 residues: CASSGTWTGQPQHF. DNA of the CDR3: TGTGCCAGCAGTGGAACATGGACGGGTCAGCCCCAGCATTTT.

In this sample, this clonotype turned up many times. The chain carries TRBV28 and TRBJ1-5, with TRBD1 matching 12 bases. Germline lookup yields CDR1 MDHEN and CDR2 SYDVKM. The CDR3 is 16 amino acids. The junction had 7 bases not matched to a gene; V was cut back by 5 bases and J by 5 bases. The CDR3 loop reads CASSPGTGGVDQPQHF. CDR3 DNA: TGTGCCAGCAGTCCCGGGACAGGGGGCGTTGATCAGCCCCAGCATTTT. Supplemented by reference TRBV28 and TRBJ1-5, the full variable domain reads DVKVTQSSRYLVKRTGEKVFLECVQDMDHENMFWYRQDPGLGLRLIYFSYDVKMKEKGDIPEGYSVSREKKERFSLILESASTNQTSMYLCASSPGTGGVDQPQHFGDGTRLSIL.

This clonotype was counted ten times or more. The CDR3 bases are TGTGCCAGCAGAGAAGGCGGAGACACCGGGGAGCTGTTTTTT. Protein sequence: CASREGGDTGELFF. The chain couples TRBV28 to TRBJ2-2; D remains unclear. The germline gives CDR1 MDHEN, CDR2 SYDVKM. This CDR3 is 14 amino acids long. Trimming pared 6 bases from V and 3 bases from J, leaving 11 bases between.

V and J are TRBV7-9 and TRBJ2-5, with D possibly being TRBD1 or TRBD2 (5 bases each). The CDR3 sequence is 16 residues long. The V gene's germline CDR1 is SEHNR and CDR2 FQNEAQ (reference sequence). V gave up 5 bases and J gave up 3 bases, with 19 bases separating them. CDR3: CASSPIPSLGEETQYF. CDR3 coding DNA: TGTGCCAGCAGCCCGATCCCTTCCTTGGGGGAAGAGACCCAGTACTTC.

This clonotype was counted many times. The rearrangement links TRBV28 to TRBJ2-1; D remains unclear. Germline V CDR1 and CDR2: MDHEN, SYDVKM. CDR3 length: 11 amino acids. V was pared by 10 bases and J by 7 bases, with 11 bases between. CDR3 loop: CATRLENEQFF. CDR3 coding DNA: TGTGCCACACGGCTGGAGAATGAGCAGTTCTTC.

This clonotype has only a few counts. CDR3 nucleotides: TGTGCCAGCAGCTTAACCCCTTGGGATGAGCAGTTCTTC. This translates into CASSLTPWDEQFF. This rearrangement joins TRBV7-3 to TRBJ2-1; no firm D call. The CDR3 has 13 amino acids. V lost 0 bases and J 8 bases, leaving 8 bases between the germline ends. Per the germline V gene, CDR1 is SGHTA and CDR2 is FQGTGA.